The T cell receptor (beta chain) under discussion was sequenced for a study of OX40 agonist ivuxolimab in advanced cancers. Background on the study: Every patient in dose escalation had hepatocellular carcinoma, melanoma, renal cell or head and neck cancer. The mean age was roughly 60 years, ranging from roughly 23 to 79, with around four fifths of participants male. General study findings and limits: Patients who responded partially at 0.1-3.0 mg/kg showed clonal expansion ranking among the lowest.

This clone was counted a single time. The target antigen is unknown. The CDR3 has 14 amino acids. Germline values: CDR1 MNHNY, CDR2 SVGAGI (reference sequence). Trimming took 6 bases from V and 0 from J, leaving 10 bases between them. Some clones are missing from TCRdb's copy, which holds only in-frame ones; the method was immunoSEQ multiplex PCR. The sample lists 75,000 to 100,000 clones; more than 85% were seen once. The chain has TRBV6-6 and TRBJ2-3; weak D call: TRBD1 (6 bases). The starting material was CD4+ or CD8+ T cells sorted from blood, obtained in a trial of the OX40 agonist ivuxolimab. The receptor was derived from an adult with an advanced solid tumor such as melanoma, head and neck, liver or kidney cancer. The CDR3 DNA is TGTGCCAGCAGCCTACAGGGAAGCACAGATACGCAGTATTTT. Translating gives CASSLQGSTDTQYF.